The 7 T cell receptor beta chains below come from one sample, sequenced in a study of CD8 T cells in ankylosing spondylitis. MiXCR, applied by TCRdb to the 5' RACE reads, yields one record per CDR3 protein. The sample has 200,000 to 250,000 distinct CDR3 sequences, over 9.5% seen once. Sequencing was carried out using blood, either unsorted or a sorted T cell fraction (not recorded which). The receptors were sampled from a male donor with ankylosing spondylitis or in good health (not recorded which).

There are many counts of this clonotype. This rearrangement joins TRBV5-1 to TRBJ2-7; 10 positions agree with TRBD1. CDR3 size: 14 residues. Unmatched junction bases numbered 6, after V lost 4 bases and J lost 5 bases. The germline V gene has CDR1 SGHRS and CDR2 YFSETQ. CDR3 residues: CASSKGQGNDEQYF. The CDR3, as DNA: TGCGCCAGCAGCAAGGGACAGGGGAACGACGAGCAGTACTTC.

The chain is built from TRBV30 and TRBJ1-5; 9 bases line up with TRBD1. This CDR3 has 16 residues. Germline CDR1 GTSNPN, CDR2 SVGIG (reference sequence). With 4 bases clipped from V and 5 bases from J, the junction kept 12 bases outside the gene matches. This CDR3 reads CAWTEPGQGWDQPQHF. The CDR3 DNA reads TGTGCCTGGACGGAACCGGGACAGGGTTGGGATCAGCCCCAGCATTTT.

This clonotype was observed at least ten times. Relative to the germline gene, one junction end is altered; a read error may explain this. The rearrangement joins TRBV6-1 to TRBJ2-3, with 9 positions matching TRBD1. The length of the CDR3 is 14 residues. The germline CDR1 and CDR2 sequences are MNHNS and SASEGT. CDR3 DNA sequence: TGCGCCAGCAGCGGCGACAGGGGGACAGATACGCAGTATTTT. It is translated as CASSGDRGTDTQYF.

The chain combines TRBV7-9 with TRBJ2-2; D gene uncertain. Germline CDR1 SEHNR, CDR2 FQNEAQ (reference sequence). CDR3 length: 15 amino acids. With 6 bases removed from V and 6 bases from J, the gap between germline ends came to 17 bases. The CDR3 loop reads CASRPFARTPGELFF. The DNA for the CDR3 is TGTGCCAGCAGGCCCTTCGCCCGGACCCCCGGGGAGCTGTTTTTT.

This clonotype showed up just a few times. One base away lies a much larger clone, so this may be a sequencing read error. The chain employs TRBV20-1 and TRBJ2-7, with D perhaps matching TRBD1 or TRBD2 (5 bases each). Germline V lookup: CDR1 DFQATT, CDR2 SNEGSKA (reference sequence). The CDR3 totals 14 residues. The V and J ends lost 3 bases and 2 bases respectively, with 14 bases between them. The CDR3 sequence: CSASRGAYAYEQYF. CDR3 coding DNA: TGCAGTGCTAGTAGAGGGGCCTACGCCTACGAGCAGTACTTC.

The genes are TRBV4-2 and TRBJ2-1; unclear D gene. CDR1 and CDR2 (germline): LGHNA, YNFKEQ. The V end lost 1 base, the J end lost 12 bases, and 10 bases lay between the germline ends. The CDR3 is 12 residues long. CDR3 residues: CASSQGSQGQFF. The CDR3, as DNA: TGTGCCAGCAGCCAAGGGTCCCAAGGGCAGTTCTTC.

This clonotype was seen a few times. A much larger clone sits a single nucleotide away, making a read error possible. The genes are TRBV20-1 and TRBJ1-1, with D tentatively TRBD1 (5 bases). There are 14 residues in the CDR3. Germline assignment: CDR1 DFQATT and CDR2 SNEGSKA (reference sequence). The CDR3 protein is CSTRAGPVNTEAFF. The CDR3 DNA follows: TGCAGTACTAGAGCGGGACCGGTGAACACTGAAGCTTTCTTT.